The rows below give T cell receptor beta chains drawn from one sample of a study of blood T cells in healthy people across ages. TCRdb re-called the 5' RACE reads with MiXCR, one entry per CDR3 protein. The data hold about a million distinct CDR3 sequences, with about 44% observed a single time. Sequenced input: blood. The receptors were sampled from a man aged 25-45 years in good health. The CDR3 runs from the conserved cysteine through the conserved F or W. The D gene is left open where the match is weak. Clone size is stated in some rows and not others, as once, few, many or a class when expanded.

clone size	V gene	J gene	D gene	CDR3 protein	CDR3 DNA
.	TRBV4-1	TRBJ2-3	.	CASSQDLLGTDTQYF	TGCGCCAGCAGCCAAGATTTGCTAGGCACAGATACGCAGTATTTT
.	TRBV29-1	TRBJ2-3	.	CSVLGAVSDTQYF	TGCAGCGTACTAGGGGCCGTCTCAGATACGCAGTATTTT
.	TRBV13	TRBJ2-7	.	CASSLIGEAPYEQYF	TGTGCCAGCAGCTTAATTGGAGAGGCCCCGTACGAGCAGTACTTC
.	TRBV30	TRBJ1-2	.	CAWALQGVEGYTF	TGTGCCTGGGCACTACAGGGTGTTGAAGGCTACACCTTC
.	TRBV5-1	TRBJ2-7	.	CASSLGGANPYEQYF	TGCGCCAGCAGCTTGGGGGGCGCGAATCCCTACGAGCAGTACTTC
.	TRBV29-1	TRBJ1-1	.	CSSSYGVDTEAFF	TGCAGCTCCTCTTACGGGGTGGACACTGAAGCTTTCTTT
.	TRBV10-3	TRBJ2-1	TRBD1	CAISGQGDYEQFF	TGTGCCATCAGTGGACAGGGGGACTACGAGCAGTTCTTC
few	TRBV7-2	TRBJ2-1	.	CASSFMGSSYNEQFF	TGTGCCAGCAGCTTTATGGGGAGCTCCTACAATGAGCAGTTCTTC
.	TRBV28	TRBJ1-5	.	CASSSDRPLGNQPQHF	TGTGCCAGCAGTTCAGACAGACCCCTGGGCAATCAGCCCCAGCATTTT
.	TRBV12-3/TRBV12-4	TRBJ2-3	TRBD2	CASSRGRAGEDTQYF	TGTGCCAGCAGCCGTGGACGAGCGGGAGAGGATACGCAGTATTTT
.	TRBV7-2	TRBJ2-4	TRBD2	CASSLVGGNIQYF	TGTGCCAGCAGCTTAGTGGGGGGGAACATTCAGTACTTC
.	TRBV28	TRBJ2-3	.	CASNGEADTQYF	TGTGCCAGCAACGGGGAGGCAGATACGCAGTATTTT
.	TRBV27	TRBJ2-4	TRBD2	CASRGTSRGSIQYF	TGTGCCAGCAGGGGGACTAGTAGAGGGAGCATTCAGTACTTC
.	TRBV7-2	TRBJ2-3	TRBD1	CASSRSGTAEYF	TGTGCCAGCAGCCGATCCGGGACAGCAGAGTATTTT
.	TRBV6-1	TRBJ2-1	TRBD2	CASSERGTSGVLCNEQFF	TGTGCCAGCAGTGAAAGGGGGACTAGCGGAGTCCTCTGCAATGAGCAGTTCTTC
.	TRBV6-2/TRBV6-3	TRBJ1-1	.	CASSSLGEAFF	TGTGCCAGCAGTTCGCTGGGAGAAGCTTTCTTT
many	TRBV7-2	TRBJ2-1	TRBD2	CASSFVSGGYNEQFF	TGTGCCAGCAGCTTCGTAAGCGGGGGGTACAATGAGCAGTTCTTC